Following are 10 T cell receptor beta chains from one sample sequenced in a study of shared clonotypes between healthy human individuals (dated by TCRdb to between 2020 and 2021). Library preparation was by the immunoSEQ multiplex PCR assay. TCRdb's version of the immuneACCESS table is confined to in-frame rearrangements and falls short of the full clone set. An unresolved V gene accounts for under half of the shortfall where checked; the remainder is of unknown origin. Recorded for this sample are around 640,000 clones; roughly 96% of them occurred a single time. Of the sample, more than 0.085% falls within the top ten clones. CD8 naive samples consisted of CD45RO-negative cells that were positively selected for CCR7, yielding a CD45RA+CCR7+ population without TemRA cells. Sequenced material: naive CD8+ T cells sorted from blood. Reading the label with the study, this specimen's cell subset or site is: CD45RA+CCR7+. These receptors came from a woman under 40 in good health.

This rearrangement joins TRBV13 to TRBJ2-7; 14 bases fit TRBD2. Per the germline V gene, CDR1 is PRHDT and CDR2 is FYEKMQ (reference sequence). J was trimmed by 2 bases and V by 6 bases; bases with no gene match: 15. This CDR3 spans 19 amino acids. Here the CDR3 reads CASSFVNPTSGRGAYEQYF. The CDR3 coding sequence is TGTGCCAGCAGTTTCGTAAATCCGACTAGCGGGAGGGGGGCCTACGAGCAGTACTTC.

V is TRBV2 and J is TRBJ1-6; D uncertain. V lost 1 base and J lost 10, with 11 bases in between. This CDR3 is built from 14 residues. Germline CDR1 SNHLY, CDR2 FYNNEI. CDR3 DNA sequence: TGTGCCAGCAGTGAAGTACCAGGTCTGTCACCCCTCCACTTT. It translates to CASSEVPGLSPLHF.

J is TRBJ2-7 and V is TRBV6-5, with D tentatively TRBD1 (5 bases). Germline values: CDR1 MNHEY, CDR2 SVGAGI. V was cut by 0 bases and J by 2 bases, with 8 bases left in between. CDR3 length equals 14 residues. The CDR3 nucleotides read TGTGCCAGCAGTTACTCGGCCAGGGCCTACGAGCAGTACTTC. Translated: CASSYSARAYEQYF.

The J gene is TRBJ2-1, the V gene TRBV4-1, with 7 bases identical to TRBD2. Trimming removed 5 bases from V and 5 bases from J; junction bases left unmatched: 6. This CDR3 has 14 amino acids. CDR1 and CDR2 from the germline V gene are MGHRA and YSYEKL. DNA of the CDR3: TGCGCCAGCAGCAAGGGGAGGGGAGACAATGAGCAGTTCTTC. This translates into CASSKGRGDNEQFF.

The rearrangement links TRBV13 to TRBJ2-3; 9 nucleotides align to TRBD2. The CDR3 has 17 amino acids. With V trimmed by 8 bases and J by 6 bases, 18 bases remained unmatched. Germline CDR1 is PRHDT and CDR2 is FYEKMQ (reference sequence). CDR3 residues: CASLDKLPGLAGDTQYF. CDR3 coding DNA: TGTGCCAGCCTCGACAAGCTACCGGGACTAGCCGGGGATACGCAGTATTTT. The full variable domain, completed using reference TRBV13 and TRBJ2-3, is AAGVIQSPRHLIKEKRETATLKCYPIPRHDTVYWYQQGPGQDPQFLISFYEKMQSDKGSIPDRFSAQQFSDYHSELNMSSLELGDSALYFCASLDKLPGLAGDTQYFGPGTRLTVL.

V and J are TRBV5-1 and TRBJ2-7; the match to TRBD2 covers 7 bases. Looked up from germline, CDR1 is SGHRS and CDR2 is YFSETQ. There are 16 residues in the CDR3. The V and J ends lost 2 bases and 3 bases, in that order; junction bases with no gene match: 11. The CDR3 nucleotides read TGCGCCAGCAGCTTACTCGACCGACTAGCTGACTACGAGCAGTACTTC. It yields the protein CASSLLDRLADYEQYF.

The chain carries TRBV7-2 and TRBJ2-1; unclear D gene. The V gene lost 1 base and the J gene lost 6 bases, with 4 bases spanning the gap. The CDR3 consists of 12 residues. Germline V gives CDR1 SGHTA, CDR2 FQGNSA. CDR3 sequence (DNA): TGTGCCAGCAGCTTAGTGCGCAATGAGCAGTTCTTC. Protein sequence: CASSLVRNEQFF.

On this clone: Other DNA sequences of this sample code for an identical CDR3. This chain's CDR3 is CASSLAGYNEQFF. Here the CDR3 DNA reads TGTGCCAGCAGCTTAGCGGGATACAATGAGCAGTTCTTC. V and J are TRBV13 and TRBJ2-1, with a tentative D call TRBD2 (5 bases). The CDR3 sequence is 13 residues long. Germline V gene data show CDR1 as PRHDT and CDR2 as FYEKMQ (reference sequence). V lost 1 base, J lost 4 bases, and 5 bases lay in between.

The CDR3 DNA is TGTGCCAGCAGCTTGGGACTAGCGGGAGGGCTCTACGAGCAGTACTTC. Translation: CASSLGLAGGLYEQYF. The chain is built from TRBV5-4 and TRBJ2-7, with 14 positions matching TRBD2. The CDR3 loop spans 16 amino acids. Germline V lookup: CDR1 SGHNT, CDR2 YYREEE (reference sequence). With V trimmed by 0 bases and J by 3 bases, 2 bases remained unmatched.

This chain links TRBV28 with TRBJ1-2, with D unresolved. The germline V gene has CDR1 MDHEN and CDR2 SYDVKM. The CDR3 runs 14 residues. Trimming took 5 bases from V and 1 from J, leaving 11 bases between them. CDR3 sequence (DNA): TGTGCCAGCAGTCCCATGACGGTTAACTATGGCTACACCTTC. It encodes CASSPMTVNYGYTF.